Below, 3 T cell receptor beta chains from the same sample are listed, as sequenced in a study of identical twins. TCRdb fed the 5' RACE reads into MiXCR, producing one record per CDR3 protein. The data show about 390,000 distinct CDR3 sequences, roughly 9% seen once. The sample taken for sequencing was naive T cells sorted from blood. These receptors originate from a woman in her forties or fifties in good health.

CDR3 bases: TGTGCCTCGACAGGGGGGGTACAGCCCCAGCATTTT. Its protein product is CASTGGVQPQHF. The chain has TRBV19 and TRBJ1-5; 9 bases align to TRBD1. The junction had 6 bases not matched to a gene; V was cut back by 11 bases and J by 7 bases. Germline loops: CDR1 LNHDA, CDR2 SQIVND (reference sequence). There are 12 residues in the CDR3.

The V gene is TRBV4-1, the J gene TRBJ2-3; D is ambiguous. V lost 1 base and J lost 6, with 8 bases in between. The CDR3 consists of 13 residues. Per the germline V gene, CDR1 is MGHRA and CDR2 is YSYEKL. DNA of the CDR3: TGCGCCAGCAGCCAAGTTCCAGCGGATACGCAGTATTTT. This sequence encodes CASSQVPADTQYF.

The CDR3 reads CASSWAASTDTQYF. The CDR3 DNA reads as TGTGCCAGCAGCTGGGCGGCTAGCACAGATACGCAGTATTTT. The chain combines TRBV11-2 with TRBJ2-3; D not resolved. The CDR3 is 14 amino acids. The germline gives CDR1 SGHAT, CDR2 FQNNGV. V lost 4 bases and J 0 bases, leaving 8 bases between the germline ends.